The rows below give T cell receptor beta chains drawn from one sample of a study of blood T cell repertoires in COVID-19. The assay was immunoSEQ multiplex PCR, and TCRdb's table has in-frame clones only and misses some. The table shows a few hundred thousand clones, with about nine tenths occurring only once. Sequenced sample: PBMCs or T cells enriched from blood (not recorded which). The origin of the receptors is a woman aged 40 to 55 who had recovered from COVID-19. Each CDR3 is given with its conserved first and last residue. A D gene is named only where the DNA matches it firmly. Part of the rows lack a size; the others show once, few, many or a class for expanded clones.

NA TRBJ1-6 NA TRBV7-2 TGTGCCAGCAGCTTAGACAGTAATTCACCCCTCCACTTT CASSLDSNSPLHF
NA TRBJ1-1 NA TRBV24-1 TGTGCCACCAGTGATGCGGACTTCCGAGAAGATAACACTGAAGCTTTCTTT CATSDADFREDNTEAFF
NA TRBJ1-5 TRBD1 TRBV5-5 TGTGCAGCAGACCTACCGAAACAGGGGATTCAAAGCAATCAGCCCCAGCATTTT CAADLPKQGIQSNQPQHF
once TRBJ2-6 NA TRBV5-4 TGTGCCAGCAGTTTGACGGGCTCTGGGGCCAACGTCCTGACTTTC CASSLTGSGANVLTF
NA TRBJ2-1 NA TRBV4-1 TGCGCCAGCAGTCCTGGACAGCCGACCTACAATGAGCAGTTCTTC CASSPGQPTYNEQFF
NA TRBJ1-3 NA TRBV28 TGTGCCAGCCGATTGGGGCGGTTTTCGCGGGACTCTGGAAACACCATATATTTT CASRLGRFSRDSGNTIYF
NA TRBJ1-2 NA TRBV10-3 TGTGCCATCGGGGCAGGGCCTAACTATGGCTACACCTTC CAIGAGPNYGYTF
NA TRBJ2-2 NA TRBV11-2 TGTGCCAGCAGCCCCGCGCGGGTCACCGGGGAGCTGTTTTTT CASSPARVTGELFF
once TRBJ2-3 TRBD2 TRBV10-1 TGCGCCAGCAGTGATTCTAGCGGGGGCGCAGATACGCAGTATTTT CASSDSSGGADTQYF
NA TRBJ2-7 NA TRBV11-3 TGTGCCAGCAGCTTCGGCGGGGTCTACGAGCAGTACTTC CASSFGGVYEQYF
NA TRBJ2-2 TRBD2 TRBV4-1 TGCGCCAGCAGCCAGCTAGCGGGGGGGCCAACCGGGGAGCTGTTTTTT CASSQLAGGPTGELFF
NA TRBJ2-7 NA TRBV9 TGTGCCAGCAGCATTTCCGGGTCCCCAGACTACGAGCAGTACTTC CASSISGSPDYEQYF
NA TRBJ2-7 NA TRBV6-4 TGTGCCAGCACCCATTACTACTACGAGCAGTACTTC CASTHYYYEQYF
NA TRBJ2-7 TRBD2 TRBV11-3 TGTGCCAGCAGCTTGCTAGCGGCAAACTACGAGCAGTACTTC CASSLLAANYEQYF
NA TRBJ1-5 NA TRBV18 TGTGCCAGCTCACCAGGTGGGCGTCAGCCCCAGCATTTT CASSPGGRQPQHF
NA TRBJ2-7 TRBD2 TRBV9 TGTGCCAGCAGCGTAGATCCGGGAGGACCTCGGCACGAGCAGTACTTC CASSVDPGGPRHEQYF
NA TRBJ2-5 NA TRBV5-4 TGTGCCAGCAGCCAAGCGACTAGAACAGAGACCCAGTACTTC CASSQATRTETQYF
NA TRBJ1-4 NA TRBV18 TGTGCCAGCTCACCACGGACAGCCTCTAATGAAAAACTGTTTTTT CASSPRTASNEKLFF
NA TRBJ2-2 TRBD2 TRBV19 TGTGCCACCCGACTAGCGGGGGGCACCGGGGAGCTGTTTTTT CATRLAGGTGELFF
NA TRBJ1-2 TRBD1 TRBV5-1 TGCGCCAGCAGCTTGGGGACAGGGGGCATGTATGGCTACACCTTC CASSLGTGGMYGYTF
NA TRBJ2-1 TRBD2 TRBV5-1 TGCGCCAGCAGCCTAAGCGGGGGGGCGGAGTACAATGAGCAGTTCTTC CASSLSGGAEYNEQFF
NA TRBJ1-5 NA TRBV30 TGTGCCTGGAGTTACGGAGTTGATCAGCCCCAGCATTTT CAWSYGVDQPQHF
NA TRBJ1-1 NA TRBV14 TGTGCCAGCAGCCAGGCAGGGGTGAACACTGAAGCTTTCTTT CASSQAGVNTEAFF
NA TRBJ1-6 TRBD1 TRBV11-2 TGTGCCAGCAGCCCGTCGGGACAGTCGAACTCACCCCTCCACTTT CASSPSGQSNSPLHF
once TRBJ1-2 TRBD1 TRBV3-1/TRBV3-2 TGTGCCAGCAGCCGTCGGATGACAGGGAACTATGGCTACACCTTC CASSRRMTGNYGYTF
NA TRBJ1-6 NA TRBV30 TGTGCCTGGAGTCAACAGGGTTCACATTCACCCCTCCACTTT CAWSQQGSHSPLHF
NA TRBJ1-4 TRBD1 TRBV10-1 TGCGCCAGCAGTGAGGGAACAGGGGATGAAAAACTGTTTTTT CASSEGTGDEKLFF
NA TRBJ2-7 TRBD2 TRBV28 TGTGCCAGCACCTTGACTAGCGGGATAAATTACGAGCAGTACTTC CASTLTSGINYEQYF
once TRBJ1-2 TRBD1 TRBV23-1 TGCGCCAGCAGTGAGGGGGCGGGTGGCTACACCTTC CASSEGAGGYTF
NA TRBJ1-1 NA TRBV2 TGTGCAGCGCAGGTGTGGGGCCGCACTGAAGCTTTCTTT CAAQVWGRTEAFF
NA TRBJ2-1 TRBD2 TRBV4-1 TGCGCCAGCAGCCGTAGCGGGGGGCTAATCTCCTACAATGAGCAGTTCTTC CASSRSGGLISYNEQFF
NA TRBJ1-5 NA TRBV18 TGTGCCAGCTCACCGACAGTTAGCAATCAGCCCCAGCATTTT CASSPTVSNQPQHF
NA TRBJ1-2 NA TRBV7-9 TGTGCCAGCAGCGGCGCCGGGAGCTACTATGGCTACACCTTC CASSGAGSYYGYTF
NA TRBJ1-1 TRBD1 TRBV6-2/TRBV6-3 TGTGCCAGCAGTTACAGACAGGGCGGGCTATGGACTGAAGCTTTCTTT CASSYRQGGLWTEAFF
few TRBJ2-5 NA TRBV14 TGTGCCAGCAGCCCTAAAGGGGTGACCCAGTACTTC CASSPKGVTQYF
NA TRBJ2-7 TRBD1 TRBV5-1 TGCGCCAGCAGCTACACCGGGACAGGGCACTACGAGCAGTACTTC CASSYTGTGHYEQYF
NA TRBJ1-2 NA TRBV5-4 TGTGCCAGCAGCCGGGAGGTCTATGGCTACACCTTC CASSREVYGYTF
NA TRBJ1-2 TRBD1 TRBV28 TGTGCCAGCAGTTCAGGGGGCTCGGGCTATGGCTACACCTTC CASSSGGSGYGYTF
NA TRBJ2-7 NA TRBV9 TGTGCCAGCAGCGTAGGTAGCGGCTCCTACGAGCAGTACTTC CASSVGSGSYEQYF
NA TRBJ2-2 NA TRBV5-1 TGCGCCAGCAGCTTGTTTCCGGGGGACACCGGGGAGCTGTTTTTT CASSLFPGDTGELFF
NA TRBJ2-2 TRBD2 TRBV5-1 TGCGCCAGCAGCCCACGGTCTAGCGGGAGCGGGGAGCTGTTTTTT CASSPRSSGSGELFF